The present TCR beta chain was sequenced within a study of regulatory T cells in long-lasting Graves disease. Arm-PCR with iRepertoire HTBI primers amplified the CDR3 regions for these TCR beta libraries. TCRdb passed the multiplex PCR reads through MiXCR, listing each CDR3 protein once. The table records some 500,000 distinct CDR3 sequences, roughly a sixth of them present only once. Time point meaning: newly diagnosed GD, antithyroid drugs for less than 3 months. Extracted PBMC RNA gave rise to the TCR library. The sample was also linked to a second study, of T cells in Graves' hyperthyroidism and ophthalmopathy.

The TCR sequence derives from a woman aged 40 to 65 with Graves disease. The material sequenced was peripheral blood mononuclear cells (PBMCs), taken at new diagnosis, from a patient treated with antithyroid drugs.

The CDR3 loop is CASTGGTYEQYF. CDR3 nucleotide sequence: TGTGCCAGCACAGGGGGCACCTACGAGCAGTACTTC. J is TRBJ2-7 and V is TRBV28, with TRBD1 identical over 8 bases. J lost 2 bases, V lost 7 bases, and 1 base had no gene match. This CDR3 is built from 12 residues. Germline-derived CDR1 and CDR2 are MDHEN and SYDVKM.